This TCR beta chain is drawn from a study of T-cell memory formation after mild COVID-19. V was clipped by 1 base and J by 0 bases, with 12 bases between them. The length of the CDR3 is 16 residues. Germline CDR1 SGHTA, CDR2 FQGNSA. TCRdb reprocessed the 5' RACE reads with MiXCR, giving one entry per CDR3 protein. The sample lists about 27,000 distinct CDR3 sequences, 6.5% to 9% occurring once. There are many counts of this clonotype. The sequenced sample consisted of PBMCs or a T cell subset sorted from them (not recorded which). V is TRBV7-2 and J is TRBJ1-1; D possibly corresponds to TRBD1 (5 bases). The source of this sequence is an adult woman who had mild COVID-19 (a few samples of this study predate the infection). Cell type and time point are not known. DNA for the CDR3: TGTGCCAGCAGCTTAGGGGCAGGGCTCATGAACACTGAAGCTTTCTTT. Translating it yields CASSLGAGLMNTEAFF.